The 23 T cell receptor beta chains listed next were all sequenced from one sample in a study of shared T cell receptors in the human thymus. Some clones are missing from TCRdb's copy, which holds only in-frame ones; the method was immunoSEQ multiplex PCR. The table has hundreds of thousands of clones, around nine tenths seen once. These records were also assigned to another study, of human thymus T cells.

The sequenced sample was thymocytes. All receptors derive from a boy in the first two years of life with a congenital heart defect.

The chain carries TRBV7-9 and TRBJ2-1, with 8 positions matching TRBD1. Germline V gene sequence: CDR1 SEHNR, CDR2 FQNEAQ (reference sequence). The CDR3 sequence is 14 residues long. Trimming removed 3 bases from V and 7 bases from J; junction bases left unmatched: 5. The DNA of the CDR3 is TGTGCCAGCAGCTTCCTACAGGGGGTGAATGAGCAGTTCTTC. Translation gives CASSFLQGVNEQFF. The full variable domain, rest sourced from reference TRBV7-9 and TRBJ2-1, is DTGVSQNPRHKITKRGQNVTFRCDPISEHNRLYWYRQTLGQGPEFLTYFQNEAQLEKSRLLSDRFSAERPKGSFSTLEIQRTEQGDSAMYLCASSFLQGVNEQFFGPGTRLTVL.

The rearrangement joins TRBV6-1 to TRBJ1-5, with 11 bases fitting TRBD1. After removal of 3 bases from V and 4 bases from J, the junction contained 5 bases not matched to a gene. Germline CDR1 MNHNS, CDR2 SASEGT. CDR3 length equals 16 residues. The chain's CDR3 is CASSDMGTGGNQPQHF. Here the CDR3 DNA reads TGTGCCAGCAGTGACATGGGGACAGGGGGAAATCAGCCCCAGCATTTT.

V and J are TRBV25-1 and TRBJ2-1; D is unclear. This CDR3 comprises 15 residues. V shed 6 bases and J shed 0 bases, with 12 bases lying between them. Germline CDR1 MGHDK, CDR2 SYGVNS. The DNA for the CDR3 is TGTGCCAGCAGACCCAACCTAGGCTCCTACAATGAGCAGTTCTTC. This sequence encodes CASRPNLGSYNEQFF.

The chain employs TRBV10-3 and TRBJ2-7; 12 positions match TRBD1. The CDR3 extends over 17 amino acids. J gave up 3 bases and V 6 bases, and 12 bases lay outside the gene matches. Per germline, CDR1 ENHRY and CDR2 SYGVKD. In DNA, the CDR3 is TGTGCCATCAGCCCCTGGGGGACAGGGGGCCTTATCTACGAGCAGTACTTC. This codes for CAISPWGTGGLIYEQYF.

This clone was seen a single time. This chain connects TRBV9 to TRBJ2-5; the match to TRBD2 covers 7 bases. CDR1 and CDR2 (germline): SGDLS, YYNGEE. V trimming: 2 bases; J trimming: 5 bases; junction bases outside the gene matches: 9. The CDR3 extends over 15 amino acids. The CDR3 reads CASSVAGAPRETQYF. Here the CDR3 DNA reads TGTGCCAGCAGCGTGGCGGGAGCGCCCCGGGAGACCCAGTACTTC.

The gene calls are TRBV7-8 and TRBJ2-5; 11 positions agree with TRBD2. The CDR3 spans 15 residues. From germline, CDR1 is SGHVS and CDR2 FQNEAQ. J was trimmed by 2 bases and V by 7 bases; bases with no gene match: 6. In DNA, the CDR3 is TGTGCCAGCAACCTAGCGGGAGGATCACAAGAGACCCAGTACTTC. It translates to CASNLAGGSQETQYF.

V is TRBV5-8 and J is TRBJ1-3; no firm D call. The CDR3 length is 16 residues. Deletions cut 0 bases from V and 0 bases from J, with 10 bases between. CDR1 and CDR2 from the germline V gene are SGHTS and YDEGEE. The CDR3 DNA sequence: TGTGCCAGCAGCTTGGTGGGCCTGAACTCTGGAAACACCATATATTTT. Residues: CASSLVGLNSGNTIYF.

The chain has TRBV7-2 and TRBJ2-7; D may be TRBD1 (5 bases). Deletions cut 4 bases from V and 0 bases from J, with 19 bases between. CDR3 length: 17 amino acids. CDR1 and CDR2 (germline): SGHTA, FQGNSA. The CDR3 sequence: CASSYGAPKRSSYEQYF. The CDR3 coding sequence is TGTGCCAGCAGCTATGGGGCTCCCAAAAGGAGCTCCTACGAGCAGTACTTC. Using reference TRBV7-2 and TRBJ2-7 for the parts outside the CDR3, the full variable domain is GAGVSQSPSNKVTEKGKDVELRCDPISGHTALYWYRQSLGQGLEFLIYFQGNSAPDKSGLPSDRFSAERTGGSVSTLTIQRTQQEDSAVYLCASSYGAPKRSSYEQYFGPGTRLTVT.

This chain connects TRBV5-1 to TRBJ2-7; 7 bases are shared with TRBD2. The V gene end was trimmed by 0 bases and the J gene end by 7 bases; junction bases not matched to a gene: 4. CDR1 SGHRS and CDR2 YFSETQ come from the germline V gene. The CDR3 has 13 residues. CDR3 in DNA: TGCGCCAGCAGCTTGGGCGGGAGCGGGGAGCAGTACTTC. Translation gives CASSLGGSGEQYF.

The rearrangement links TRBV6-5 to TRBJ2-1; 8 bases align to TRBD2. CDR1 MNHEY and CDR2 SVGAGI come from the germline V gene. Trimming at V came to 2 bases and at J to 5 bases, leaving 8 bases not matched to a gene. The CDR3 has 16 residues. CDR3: CASSYRAGDSHNEQFF. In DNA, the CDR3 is TGTGCCAGCAGTTACAGAGCGGGAGACTCGCACAATGAGCAGTTCTTC.

The chain's CDR3 is CSVEEGGAGSYNEQFF. For the CDR3, the DNA is TGCAGCGTTGAAGAGGGGGGGGCGGGATCCTACAATGAGCAGTTCTTC. The chain combines TRBV29-1 with TRBJ2-1; tentative D call: TRBD2 (7 bases). Trimming shortened V by 0 bases and J by 1 base, and 13 bases separated the two germline ends. The V gene's germline CDR1 is SQVTM and CDR2 ANQGSEA. This CDR3 has 16 amino acids.

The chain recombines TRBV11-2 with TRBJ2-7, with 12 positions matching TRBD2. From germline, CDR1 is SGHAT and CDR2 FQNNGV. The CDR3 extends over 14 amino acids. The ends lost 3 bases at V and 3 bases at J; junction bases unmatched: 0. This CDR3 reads CASSLGLAGYEQYF. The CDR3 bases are TGTGCCAGCAGCTTGGGACTAGCGGGCTACGAGCAGTACTTC.

CDR3 protein: CASSLASGGSSYEQYF. The CDR3 DNA is TGTGCCAGCAGCTTAGCAAGCGGCGGCTCTTCCTACGAGCAGTACTTC. The chain uses TRBV11-2 and TRBJ2-7, with D perhaps matching TRBD2 (5 bases). Trimming pared 1 base from V and 1 base from J, leaving 14 bases between. In germline, CDR1 is SGHAT, CDR2 FQNNGV. This CDR3 comprises 16 residues.

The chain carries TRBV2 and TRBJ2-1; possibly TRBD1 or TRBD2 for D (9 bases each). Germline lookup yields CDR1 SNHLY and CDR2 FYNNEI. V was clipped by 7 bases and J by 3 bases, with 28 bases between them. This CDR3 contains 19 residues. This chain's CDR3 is CASKSTTGGSGRDYNEQFF. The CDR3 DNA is TGTGCCAGCAAGTCAACGACAGGGGGTAGCGGGAGAGACTACAATGAGCAGTTCTTC.

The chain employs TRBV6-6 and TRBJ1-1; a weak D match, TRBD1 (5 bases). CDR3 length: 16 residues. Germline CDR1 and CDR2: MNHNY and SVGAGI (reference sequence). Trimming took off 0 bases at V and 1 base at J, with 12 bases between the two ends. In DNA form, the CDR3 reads TGTGCCAGCAGTTACTCGAAACGGCAGGGGAACACTGAAGCTTTCTTT. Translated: CASSYSKRQGNTEAFF.

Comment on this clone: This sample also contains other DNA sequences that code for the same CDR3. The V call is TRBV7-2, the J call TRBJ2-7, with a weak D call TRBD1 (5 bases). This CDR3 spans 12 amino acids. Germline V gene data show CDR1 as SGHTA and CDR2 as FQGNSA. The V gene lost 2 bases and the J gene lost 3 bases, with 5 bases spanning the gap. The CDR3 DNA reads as TGTGCCAGCAGCTTAAGGGGCTACGAGCAGTACTTC. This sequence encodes CASSLRGYEQYF.

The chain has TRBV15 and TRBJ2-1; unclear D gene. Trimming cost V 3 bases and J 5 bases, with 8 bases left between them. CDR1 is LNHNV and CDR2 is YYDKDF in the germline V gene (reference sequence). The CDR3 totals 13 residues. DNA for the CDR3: TGTGCCACCAGCAGCCATACTGACAATGAGCAGTTCTTC. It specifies CATSSHTDNEQFF.

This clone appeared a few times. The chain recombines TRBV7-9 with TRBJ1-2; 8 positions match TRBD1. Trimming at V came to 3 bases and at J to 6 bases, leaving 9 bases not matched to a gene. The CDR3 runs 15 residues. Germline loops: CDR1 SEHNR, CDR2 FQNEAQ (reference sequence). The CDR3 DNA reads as TGTGCCAGCAGCTTTGCCAGGGGGCTCGGGGATGGCTACACCTTC. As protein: CASSFARGLGDGYTF.

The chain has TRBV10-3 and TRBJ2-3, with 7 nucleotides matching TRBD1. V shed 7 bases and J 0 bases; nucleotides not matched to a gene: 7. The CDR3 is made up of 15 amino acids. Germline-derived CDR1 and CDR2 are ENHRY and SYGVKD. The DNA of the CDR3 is TGTGCCATCAATACGGGACAGCCTAGCACAGATACGCAGTATTTT. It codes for CAINTGQPSTDTQYF.

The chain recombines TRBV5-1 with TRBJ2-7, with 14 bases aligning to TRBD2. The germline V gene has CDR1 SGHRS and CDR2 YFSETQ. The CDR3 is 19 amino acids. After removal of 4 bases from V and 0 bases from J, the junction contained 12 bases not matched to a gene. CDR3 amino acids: CASSTPGLAGVQSSYEQYF. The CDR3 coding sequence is TGCGCCAGCAGCACCCCGGGACTAGCGGGAGTCCAGAGCTCCTACGAGCAGTACTTC.

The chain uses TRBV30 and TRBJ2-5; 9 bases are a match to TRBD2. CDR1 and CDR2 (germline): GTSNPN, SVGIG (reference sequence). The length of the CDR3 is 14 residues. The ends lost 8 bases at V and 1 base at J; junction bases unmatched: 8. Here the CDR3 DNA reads TGTGCCCACGGTCGGCGGGAGGGCCAAGAGACCCAGTACTTC. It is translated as CAHGRREGQETQYF.

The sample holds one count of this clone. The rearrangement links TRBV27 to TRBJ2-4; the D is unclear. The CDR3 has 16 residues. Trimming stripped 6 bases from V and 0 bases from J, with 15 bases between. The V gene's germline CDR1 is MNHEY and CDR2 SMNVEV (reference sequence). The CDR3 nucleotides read TGTGCCAGCAGCACCCTAGTAAGGCTAGCCAAAAACATTCAGTACTTC. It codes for CASSTLVRLAKNIQYF.

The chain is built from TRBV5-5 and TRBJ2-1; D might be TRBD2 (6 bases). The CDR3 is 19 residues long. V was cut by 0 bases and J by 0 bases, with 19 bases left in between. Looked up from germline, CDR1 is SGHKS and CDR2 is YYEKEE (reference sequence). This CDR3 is CASSLDYSPLGSSYNEQFF. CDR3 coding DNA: TGTGCCAGCAGCTTGGATTACAGTCCCCTCGGGAGCTCCTACAATGAGCAGTTCTTC.